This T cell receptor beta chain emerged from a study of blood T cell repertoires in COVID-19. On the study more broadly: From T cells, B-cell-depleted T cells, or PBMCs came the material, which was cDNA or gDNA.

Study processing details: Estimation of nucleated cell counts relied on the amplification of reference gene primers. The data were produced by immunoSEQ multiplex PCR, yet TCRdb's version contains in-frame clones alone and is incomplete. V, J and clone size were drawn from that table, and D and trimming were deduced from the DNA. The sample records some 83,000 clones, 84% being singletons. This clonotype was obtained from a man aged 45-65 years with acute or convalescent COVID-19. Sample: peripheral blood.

The CDR3 protein is CSVATILTDTQYF. CDR3 bases: TGCAGCGTAGCGACTATCCTCACAGATACGCAGTATTTT. The chain combines TRBV29-1 with TRBJ2-3; a weak D match, TRBD2 (5 bases). The V gene lost 6 bases and the J gene lost 2 bases, with 12 bases spanning the gap. Germline CDR1 is SQVTM and CDR2 is ANQGSEA. The length of the CDR3 is 13 residues.